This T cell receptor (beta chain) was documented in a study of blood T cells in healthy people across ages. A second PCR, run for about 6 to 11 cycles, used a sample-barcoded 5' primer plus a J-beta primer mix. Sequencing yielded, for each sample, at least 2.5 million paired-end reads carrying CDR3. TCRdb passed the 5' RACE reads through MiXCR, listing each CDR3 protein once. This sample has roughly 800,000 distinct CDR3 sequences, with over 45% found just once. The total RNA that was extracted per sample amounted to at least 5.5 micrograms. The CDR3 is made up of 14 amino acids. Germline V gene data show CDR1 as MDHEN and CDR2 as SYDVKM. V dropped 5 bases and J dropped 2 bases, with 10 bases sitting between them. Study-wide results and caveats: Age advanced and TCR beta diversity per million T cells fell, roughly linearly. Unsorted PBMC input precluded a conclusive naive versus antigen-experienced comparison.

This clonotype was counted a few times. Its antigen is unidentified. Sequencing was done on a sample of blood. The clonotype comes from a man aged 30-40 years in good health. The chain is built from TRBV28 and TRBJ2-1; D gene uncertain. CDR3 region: CASSPGLTYNEQFF. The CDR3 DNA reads TGTGCCAGCAGTCCCGGTTTAACCTACAATGAGCAGTTCTTC.